Shown below are 27 T cell receptor beta chains from a single sample sequenced in a study of response to subunit inactivated influenza vaccine. From the RT-PCR reads, TCRdb called clonotypes with MiXCR, one entry per CDR3 protein. The sample contains hundreds of thousands of distinct CDR3 sequences, about 8% of which appear only once. Specimen: PBMCs from blood, collected 23 months after vaccination. Receptors were obtained from a man aged 50 to 75 who received an inactivated influenza vaccine.

V is TRBV4-2 and J is TRBJ2-7; possibly TRBD2 for D (6 bases). The V gene lost 0 bases and the J gene lost 2 bases, with 11 bases spanning the gap. The CDR3 runs to 15 residues. Germline V gives CDR1 LGHNA, CDR2 YNFKEQ. CDR3 region: CASSQDFPGAYEQYF. CDR3 bases: TGTGCCAGCAGCCAAGATTTTCCGGGGGCCTACGAGCAGTACTTC.

This clonotype was recorded a few times. V gene TRBV12-3 or TRBV12-4 combines with J gene TRBJ1-1; D unresolved. The V and J ends lost 6 bases and 10 bases respectively, with 18 bases between them. The CDR3 length is 13 residues. The CDR3 region is CASSRAPNPPAFF. In nucleotides, the CDR3 is TGTGCCAGCAGCCGGGCTCCTAACCCCCCAGCTTTCTTT.

This clonotype occurred a few times. The chain recombines TRBV7-2 with TRBJ2-3; 8 bases align to TRBD1. This CDR3 region has 17 residues. J lost 0 bases, V lost 5 bases, and 10 bases had no gene match. Germline loops: CDR1 SGHTA, CDR2 FQGNSA. This CDR3 is CASSLRQGSTSTDTQYF. The CDR3, as DNA: TGTGCCAGCAGCCTGAGACAGGGGTCCACTAGCACAGATACGCAGTATTTT.

This chain links TRBV20-1 with TRBJ1-1; D is uncertain. Trimming left V 1 base short and J 4 bases short, with 10 bases between. The CDR3 is made up of 13 amino acids. Germline V gene sequence: CDR1 DFQATT, CDR2 SNEGSKA (reference sequence). The CDR3 here is CSARGGVATEAFF. The CDR3 region has the DNA TGCAGTGCTAGAGGCGGGGTAGCCACTGAAGCTTTCTTT.

V usage is TRBV9 and J usage is TRBJ2-5; possible D gene TRBD2, 6 bases. V lost 2 bases and J lost 0, with 11 bases in between. Germline V lookup: CDR1 SGDLS, CDR2 YYNGEE. This CDR3 comprises 15 residues. The CDR3: CASSVLAEYQETQYF. In nucleotides, the CDR3 is TGTGCCAGCAGCGTGTTAGCGGAGTACCAAGAGACCCAGTACTTC.

Worth noting for this clonotype: A read error may account for a junction end that differs from germline. This rearrangement joins TRBV3-1 to TRBJ1-1; no reliable D call. Germline CDR1 is LGHDT and CDR2 is YNNKEL (reference sequence). CDR3 length equals 14 residues. The chain's CDR3 is CASSQDHRNTKAFF. The DNA for the CDR3 is TGTGCCAGCAGCCAAGATCATAGGAACACTAAAGCTTTCTTT.

This clonotype was detected a few times. The chain links TRBV12-3 or TRBV12-4 to TRBJ2-1; D not certain. The ends were cut back, 3 bases at V and 4 bases at J, with 10 bases in the middle. The CDR3 extends over 14 amino acids. CDR3 amino acids: CASSLDGRYNEQFF. In DNA form, the CDR3 reads TGTGCCAGCAGTTTGGACGGCCGATACAATGAGCAGTTCTTC.

This rearrangement joins TRBV5-1 to TRBJ1-1; no definite D call. The germline V gene has CDR1 SGHRS and CDR2 YFSETQ. Trimming cost V 0 bases and J 11 bases, with 20 bases left between them. The CDR3 is 15 amino acids. CDR3 residues: CASSLAPDTFARAFF. CDR3 bases: TGCGCCAGCAGCTTGGCCCCCGACACCTTCGCGAGGGCTTTCTTT.

The chain carries TRBV20-1 and TRBJ2-3; D tentatively fits TRBD1 or TRBD2 (5 bases each). The ends were cut back, 5 bases at V and 5 bases at J, with 17 bases in the middle. CDR1 is DFQATT and CDR2 is SNEGSKA in the germline V gene (reference sequence). The CDR3 contains 14 residues. CDR3 region: CSAELQGAGDTQYF. CDR3 sequence (DNA): TGCAGTGCTGAACTTCAGGGCGCGGGAGATACGCAGTATTTT.

The CDR3 reads CASSERLAGTGELFF. The CDR3 DNA reads as TGCGCCAGCAGTGAGAGGCTAGCAGGAACCGGGGAGCTGTTTTTT. The chain recombines TRBV10-1 with TRBJ2-2; TRBD2 might be the D (5 bases). This CDR3 region has 15 residues. V gave up 2 bases and J gave up 5 bases, with 12 bases separating them. Germline V lookup: CDR1 WNHNN, CDR2 SYGVQD (reference sequence).

This clonotype appeared many times. This chain uses TRBV4-2 with TRBJ1-2, with a possible D match to TRBD1 (5 bases). Deletions cut 1 base from V and 3 bases from J, with 12 bases between. The CDR3 has 15 residues. Germline V gene data show CDR1 as LGHNA and CDR2 as YNFKEQ. CDR3 sequence: CASSQGTTKDYGYTF. CDR3 nucleotide sequence: TGTGCCAGCAGCCAAGGGACAACCAAAGACTATGGCTACACCTTC.

This clonotype was seen only a few times. The J gene is TRBJ2-3, the V gene TRBV5-1; TRBD1 matches at 8 bases. This CDR3 contains 18 residues. The ends lost 1 base at V and 0 bases at J; junction bases unmatched: 10. Per the germline V gene, CDR1 is SGHRS and CDR2 is YFSETQ. The CDR3 bases are TGCGCCAGCAGCTTGCCCGGACAGGGAGTTTCTAGCACAGATACGCAGTATTTT. This encodes CASSLPGQGVSSTDTQYF. The complete variable domain, with remaining parts taken from reference TRBV5-1 and TRBJ2-3, reads KAGVTQTPRYLIKTRGQQVTLSCSPISGHRSVSWYQQTPGQGLQFLFEYFSETQRNKGNFPGRFSGRQFSNSRSEMNVSTLELGDSALYLCASSLPGQGVSSTDTQYFGPGTRLTVL.

The table lists this clonotype with a few counts. This rearrangement joins TRBV4-2 to TRBJ1-2; possible D gene TRBD1, 6 bases. This CDR3 has 15 residues. Trimming took off 0 bases at V and 4 bases at J, with 12 bases between the two ends. Germline V gene data show CDR1 as LGHNA and CDR2 as YNFKEQ. In DNA, the CDR3 is TGTGCCAGCAGCCAAGATGAGGGCAGGGGCTATGGCTACACCTTC. It is translated as CASSQDEGRGYGYTF.

This rearrangement joins TRBV3-1 to TRBJ1-6; the D is unclear. Germline CDR1 LGHDT, CDR2 YNNKEL (reference sequence). The CDR3 is 15 amino acids. The V end was cut by 1 base, the J end by 1 base, with 5 bases between. CDR3 loop: CASSQGESYNSPLHF. The CDR3 DNA reads TGTGCCAGCAGCCAAGGAGAGTCCTATAATTCACCCCTCCACTTT.

The J gene is TRBJ1-2, the V gene TRBV2; weak D call: TRBD1 (5 bases). The germline V gene encodes CDR1 SNHLY and CDR2 FYNNEI. Deletions cut 6 bases from V and 3 bases from J, with 14 bases between. The CDR3 runs to 14 residues. CDR3 sequence: CASRGRDAYYGYTF. DNA of the CDR3: TGTGCCAGCAGAGGCCGGGACGCTTACTATGGCTACACCTTC.

V and J are TRBV25-1 and TRBJ2-2, with D perhaps matching TRBD2 (5 bases). Trimming removed 5 bases from V and 6 bases from J, with 13 bases in between. This CDR3 spans 14 amino acids. Germline V CDR1 and CDR2: MGHDK, SYGVNS. CDR3: CASSNLRGSGELFF. DNA of the CDR3: TGTGCCAGCAGTAACCTTCGGGGATCCGGGGAGCTGTTTTTT.

This clonotype was observed at least ten times. The junction differs from germline at one of its ends, possibly a read error. The V call is TRBV7-9, the J call TRBJ2-5, with 7 bases lining up with TRBD2. The length of the CDR3 is 14 residues. Germline values: CDR1 SEHNR, CDR2 FQNEAQ (reference sequence). CDR3 nucleotide sequence: TGCGCCAGCAGCCTCAGCGGGGCTCAAGAGACCCAGTACTTC. Amino acid sequence: CASSLSGAQETQYF.

This clonotype was observed a handful of times. The genes are TRBV20-1 and TRBJ2-5; D perhaps matches TRBD2 (5 bases). Trimming removed 3 bases from V and 7 bases from J, with 15 bases in between. This CDR3 has 13 amino acids. The germline CDR1 and CDR2 sequences are DFQATT and SNEGSKA (reference sequence). DNA of the CDR3: TGCAGTGCTAGGGACTTCTCCGGGCGGACCCAGTACTTC. Encoded protein: CSARDFSGRTQYF.

In its sample, this clonotype was seen many times. This sequence joins TRBV12-3 or TRBV12-4 and TRBJ2-5, with no clear D. The CDR3 totals 12 residues. Between the trimmed V and J ends, which lost 6 bases and 5 bases, there was a span of 10 bases. The CDR3 nucleotides read TGTGCCAGCAGCTCCGGTCTGGAGACCCAGTACTTC. This gives the protein CASSSGLETQYF.

The table lists this clonotype with many counts. The V and J genes are TRBV4-1 and TRBJ1-2; a weak D match, TRBD1 (6 bases). The CDR3 loop spans 15 amino acids. The V gene's germline CDR1 is MGHRA and CDR2 YSYEKL. Trimming shortened V by 2 bases and J by 4 bases, and 14 bases separated the two germline ends. This chain's CDR3 is CASSQQQGAVYGYTF. The CDR3 region has the DNA TGCGCCAGCAGCCAACAACAGGGTGCTGTCTATGGCTACACCTTC.

In its sample, this clonotype was seen a few times. The chain couples TRBV6-1 to TRBJ2-1, with D perhaps TRBD1 (6 bases). The CDR3 runs 14 residues. V gave up 7 bases and J gave up 10 bases, with 20 bases separating them. CDR1 is MNHNS and CDR2 is SASEGT in the germline V gene. The DNA for the CDR3 is TGTGCCAGCATCCCAACGTCAGGGGTTGGGGAGCAGTTCTTC. Amino acids: CASIPTSGVGEQFF.

At least ten counts were recorded for this clonotype. The chain joins TRBV11-2 to TRBJ2-1, with 9 bases fitting TRBD2. Germline trimming cut 1 base from V and 4 bases from J; bases unmatched to any gene: 5. CDR1 and CDR2 from the germline V gene are SGHAT and FQNNGV. The CDR3 has 16 residues. CDR3 bases: TGTGCCAGCAGCTTAGTAGCGGGAGCGGGGTACAATGAGCAGTTCTTC. Translation: CASSLVAGAGYNEQFF.

This clonotype has a handful of counts. The chain employs TRBV5-6 and TRBJ2-5; tentative D call: TRBD1 (6 bases). The CDR3 runs to 13 residues. Trimming shortened V by 2 bases and J by 6 bases, and 11 bases separated the two germline ends. The germline gives CDR1 SGHDT, CDR2 YYEEEE. This CDR3 is CASSLTTGKTQYF. CDR3 nucleotide sequence: TGTGCCAGCAGCTTAACAACAGGGAAGACCCAGTACTTC.

The chain is built from TRBV12-3 or TRBV12-4 and TRBJ2-2, with a tentative D call TRBD2 (6 bases). The CDR3 is 15 amino acids. Trimming removed 6 bases from V and 4 bases from J, with 15 bases in between. CDR3 residues: CASRPAGGSTGELFF. The DNA for the CDR3 is TGTGCCAGCAGACCTGCTGGGGGGTCCACCGGGGAGCTGTTTTTT.

This chain joins TRBV20-1 and TRBJ1-6, with 7 bases fitting TRBD1. With V trimmed by 4 bases and J by 10 bases, 10 bases remained unmatched. Germline values: CDR1 DFQATT, CDR2 SNEGSKA (reference sequence). The CDR3 is made up of 14 amino acids. The CDR3 DNA reads TGCAGTGCTAACCGGGACAGCGGGGTGTCACCCCTCCACTTT. Its protein is CSANRDSGVSPLHF.

The sample holds many counts of this clonotype. The chain couples TRBV5-6 to TRBJ2-2; tentatively, D is TRBD2 (5 bases). Between the trimmed V and J ends, which lost 4 bases and 3 bases, there was a span of 13 bases. CDR3 size: 15 residues. The germline gives CDR1 SGHDT, CDR2 YYEEEE. CDR3: CASSEGGPDTGELFF. In DNA, the CDR3 is TGTGCCAGCAGCGAGGGCGGGCCGGACACCGGGGAGCTGTTTTTT.

This clonotype has ten or more counts. V gene TRBV19 combines with J gene TRBJ2-1; weak D call: TRBD1 (6 bases). Germline V CDR1 and CDR2: LNHDA, SQIVND (reference sequence). Trimming cost V 5 bases and J 3 bases, with 17 bases left between them. The CDR3 is 16 residues long. The CDR3 sequence is CASSPLTGTIYNEQFF. CDR3 DNA sequence: TGTGCCAGTAGTCCCTTAACCGGGACAATCTACAATGAGCAGTTCTTC.